Listed below are T cell receptor beta chains from one sample, sequenced in a study of response to subunit inactivated influenza vaccine. TCRdb re-called the RT-PCR reads with MiXCR, one entry per CDR3 protein. The sample has 500,000 to 600,000 distinct CDR3 sequences; 16% are singletons. The sample consisted of CD4+ T cells sorted from PBMCs, taken roughly 24 months after vaccination. The receptor set was obtained from a man between 45 and 75 years old who received an inactivated influenza vaccine. CDR3s include the opening cysteine and the closing phenylalanine or tryptophan. The D gene is left open where the match is weak. Clone size is shown for a subset of rows, as once, few, many or a class of expanded clone.

DNA	CDR3	V	J	size	D	length
TGTGCCATCAGTGAGTCAACAGGGCCCTATGGCTACACCTTC	CAISESTGPYGYTF	TRBV10-3	TRBJ1-2	few	NA	14
TGTGCCAGCAGCTTACGACCGGAGCAGTTCTTC	CASSLRPEQFF	TRBV7-2	TRBJ2-1	few	NA	11
TGTGCCAGCAGTACCACCCGGACAGGGGGCGCAGAGACCCAGTACTTC	CASSTTRTGGAETQYF	TRBV28	TRBJ2-5	NA	TRBD1	16
TGTGCCAGCAGCGGGACTGCTTACAATGAGCAGTTCTTC	CASSGTAYNEQFF	TRBV7-2	TRBJ2-1	NA	NA	13
TGTGCCAGCAGCTTGGCTAGGGGACTAGCTCAAGAGACCCAGTACTTC	CASSLARGLAQETQYF	TRBV5-8	TRBJ2-5	NA	TRBD2	16
TGCAGTGCTAGGTATTCAGGAAAAGAGACCCAGTACTTC	CSARYSGKETQYF	TRBV20-1	TRBJ2-5	few	NA	13
TGTGCCAGCAGCTTGGGTGGGCCGCCAGATACGCAGTATTTT	CASSLGGPPDTQYF	TRBV7-3	TRBJ2-3	few	NA	14
TGTGCCAGCAGCCCTAGACGGATACAGGGAAGGGAGCAGTACTTC	CASSPRRIQGREQYF	TRBV7-2	TRBJ2-7	NA	NA	15
TGCAGTGCTCGCGGACGGAATAATTCACCCCTCCACTTT	CSARGRNNSPLHF	TRBV20-1	TRBJ1-6	few	NA	13
TGTGCCAGCAGCTTAGCCCTAACTAGATACGAGCAGTACTTC	CASSLALTRYEQYF	TRBV7-8	TRBJ2-7	few	NA	14
TGTGCCAGCAGTTCACGAAGTAGGGCCTATGGCTACACCTTC	CASSSRSRAYGYTF	TRBV12-3/TRBV12-4	TRBJ1-2	NA	NA	14